The sequence of this T cell receptor beta chain was determined in a study of monozygotic twins with cystic fibrosis. Study details: Libraries were built from 3 to 3.5 micrograms of fragmented DNA using around 15 PCR cycles.

Points from the study as a whole: Nucleotide-identical clonotype sharing was significantly higher within monozygotic CF twin pairs than between unrelated CF individuals.

The CDR3 has 15 residues. The germline V gene encodes CDR1 LGHNA and CDR2 YSLEER. With V trimmed by 4 bases and J by 5 bases, 4 bases remained unmatched. The assay was immunoSEQ multiplex PCR, and TCRdb's table has in-frame clones only and misses some. The table shows some 8,900 clones, with over 98% occurring only once. In regard to this clone: Its antigen is still unknown.

The sample taken for sequencing was blood. The TCR originated in a girl aged 2 to 9 with cystic fibrosis. The chain has TRBV4-3 and TRBJ2-1; the match to TRBD1 covers 11 bases. CDR3 nucleotides: TGCGCCAGCAGCCTGGGACAGGGGGGGAACAATGAGCAGTTCTTC. It is translated as CASSLGQGGNNEQFF.